Listed below are T cell receptor beta chains from one sample, sequenced in a study of blood T cell repertoires in COVID-19. The assay was immunoSEQ multiplex PCR, and TCRdb's table has in-frame clones only and misses some. Among 90,000 to 110,000 clones listed, 84% were seen once. Sequenced: peripheral blood. The receptors shown here come from a woman aged 50 to 65 with acute or convalescent COVID-19. Both conserved end residues are part of each CDR3. The order of the fields is clone size, V gene, D gene, J gene, CDR3 protein, CDR3 DNA. A D gene is named only where the DNA matches it firmly. Size values are once, few and many counts, or a class for expanded clones, and some rows have none.

clone size: once; V gene: TRBV5-6; D gene: TRBD1; J gene: TRBJ2-1; CDR3 protein: CASSLDGQGVMSYNEQFF; CDR3 DNA: TGTGCCAGCAGCTTGGATGGACAGGGTGTCATGTCCTACAATGAGCAGTTCTTC
clone size: -; V gene: TRBV18; D gene: -; J gene: TRBJ2-1; CDR3 protein: CASSPWAGAEEQFF; CDR3 DNA: TGTGCCAGCTCACCGTGGGCAGGGGCGGAGGAGCAGTTCTTC
clone size: -; V gene: TRBV4-1; D gene: -; J gene: TRBJ2-4; CDR3 protein: CASSQDVRREWDIQYF; CDR3 DNA: TGCGCCAGCAGCCAAGATGTACGCAGGGAATGGGACATTCAGTACTTC
clone size: -; V gene: TRBV7-2; D gene: -; J gene: TRBJ1-5; CDR3 protein: CASSLEIGGYQPQHF; CDR3 DNA: TGTGCCAGCAGCTTAGAAATTGGGGGGTATCAGCCCCAGCATTTT
clone size: -; V gene: TRBV2; D gene: TRBD1; J gene: TRBJ1-6; CDR3 protein: CASPQQGANNSPLHF; CDR3 DNA: TGTGCCAGCCCCCAACAGGGGGCAAATAATTCACCCCTCCACTTT
clone size: -; V gene: TRBV28; D gene: TRBD1; J gene: TRBJ1-1; CDR3 protein: CASSLQGVTLAFF; CDR3 DNA: TGTGCCAGCTCACTACAGGGGGTTACTTTAGCTTTCTTT
clone size: -; V gene: TRBV3-1/TRBV3-2; D gene: -; J gene: TRBJ2-3; CDR3 protein: CASSQASGSGTDTQYF; CDR3 DNA: TGTGCCAGCAGCCAAGCCTCCGGGTCGGGCACAGATACGCAGTATTTT
clone size: -; V gene: TRBV7-9; D gene: -; J gene: TRBJ1-5; CDR3 protein: CASSPTDSNQPQHF; CDR3 DNA: TGTGCCAGCAGCCCGACAGATAGCAATCAGCCCCAGCATTTT
clone size: -; V gene: TRBV23-1; D gene: -; J gene: TRBJ2-7; CDR3 protein: CASVRGPSYEQYF; CDR3 DNA: TGCGCCAGCGTACGCGGGCCATCCTACGAGCAGTACTTC
clone size: -; V gene: TRBV12-5; D gene: TRBD2; J gene: TRBJ2-3; CDR3 protein: CASGRGGDTDTQYF; CDR3 DNA: TGTGCTAGTGGCCGGGGGGGCGACACAGATACGCAGTATTTT
clone size: -; V gene: TRBV19; D gene: TRBD1; J gene: TRBJ1-3; CDR3 protein: CASSKTGIYSGNTIYF; CDR3 DNA: TGTGCCAGTAGTAAGACAGGGATCTACTCTGGAAACACCATATATTTT
clone size: -; V gene: TRBV5-6; D gene: TRBD1; J gene: TRBJ1-6; CDR3 protein: CASSLQGDPYNSPLHF; CDR3 DNA: TGTGCCAGCAGCTTACAGGGGGACCCCTATAATTCACCCCTCCACTTT
clone size: -; V gene: TRBV7-2; D gene: -; J gene: TRBJ1-2; CDR3 protein: CASSPGTGTLGGTF; CDR3 DNA: TGTGCCAGCAGCCCCGGCACAGGGACCCTAGGGGGCACCTTC
clone size: -; V gene: TRBV28; D gene: TRBD1; J gene: TRBJ1-2; CDR3 protein: CASSNRGYGYTF; CDR3 DNA: TGTGCCAGCAGTAACAGGGGATATGGCTACACCTTC
clone size: -; V gene: TRBV27; D gene: -; J gene: TRBJ2-2; CDR3 protein: CASSLISDSNTGELFF; CDR3 DNA: TGTGCCAGCAGTTTAATTTCAGACTCAAACACCGGGGAGCTGTTTTTT
clone size: -; V gene: TRBV6-5; D gene: TRBD1; J gene: TRBJ2-7; CDR3 protein: CASSYAGQGAYEQYF; CDR3 DNA: TGTGCCAGCAGTTACGCCGGACAGGGGGCCTACGAGCAGTACTTC
clone size: -; V gene: TRBV3-1/TRBV3-2; D gene: -; J gene: TRBJ2-2; CDR3 protein: CASSQDWGPNTGELFF; CDR3 DNA: TGTGCCAGCAGCCAAGATTGGGGCCCGAACACCGGGGAGCTGTTTTTT
clone size: -; V gene: TRBV9; D gene: TRBD2; J gene: TRBJ2-5; CDR3 protein: CASSFSGGTQETQYF; CDR3 DNA: TGTGCCAGCAGCTTCAGCGGGGGGACCCAAGAGACCCAGTACTTC
clone size: -; V gene: TRBV19; D gene: TRBD2; J gene: TRBJ2-1; CDR3 protein: CASSRDPGGAPRNEQFF; CDR3 DNA: TGTGCCAGTAGTCGCGACCCGGGGGGGGCGCCTCGAAATGAGCAGTTCTTC
clone size: -; V gene: TRBV19; D gene: -; J gene: TRBJ1-5; CDR3 protein: CASSLDTGNGNQPQHF; CDR3 DNA: TGTGCCAGTAGTCTAGACACAGGGAATGGCAATCAGCCCCAGCATTTT
clone size: once; V gene: TRBV7-2; D gene: TRBD2; J gene: TRBJ2-1; CDR3 protein: CASSLMAGGNNEQFF; CDR3 DNA: TGTGCCAGCAGCTTAATGGCGGGGGGGAATAATGAGCAGTTCTTC
clone size: -; V gene: TRBV30; D gene: -; J gene: TRBJ1-6; CDR3 protein: CAWRRRSSYNSPLHF; CDR3 DNA: TGTGCCTGGAGACGGAGGAGCTCCTATAATTCACCCCTCCACTTT
clone size: -; V gene: TRBV28; D gene: TRBD1; J gene: TRBJ1-2; CDR3 protein: CASSPQGRSGYTF; CDR3 DNA: TGTGCCAGCAGTCCACAGGGGAGAAGTGGCTACACCTTC
clone size: -; V gene: TRBV5-4; D gene: -; J gene: TRBJ2-7; CDR3 protein: CASSLGTNLPDEQYF; CDR3 DNA: TGTGCCAGCAGCTTGGGAACTAATTTACCCGACGAGCAGTACTTC
clone size: many; V gene: TRBV2; D gene: TRBD2; J gene: TRBJ2-5; CDR3 protein: CASSRGGAVETQYF; CDR3 DNA: TGTGCCAGCAGTCGCGGGGGGGCGGTAGAGACCCAGTACTTC
clone size: -; V gene: TRBV30; D gene: -; J gene: TRBJ1-1; CDR3 protein: CAWSNGGNTEAFF; CDR3 DNA: TGTGCCTGGAGTAACGGGGGGAACACTGAAGCTTTCTTT
clone size: -; V gene: TRBV19; D gene: -; J gene: TRBJ2-6; CDR3 protein: CASSIPSPSVLTF; CDR3 DNA: TGTGCCAGTAGTATCCCTAGTCCCTCCGTCCTGACTTTC
clone size: -; V gene: TRBV24-1; D gene: TRBD1; J gene: TRBJ2-7; CDR3 protein: CATSDDRGAPYEQYF; CDR3 DNA: TGTGCCACCAGTGACGACAGGGGTGCGCCCTACGAGCAGTACTTC